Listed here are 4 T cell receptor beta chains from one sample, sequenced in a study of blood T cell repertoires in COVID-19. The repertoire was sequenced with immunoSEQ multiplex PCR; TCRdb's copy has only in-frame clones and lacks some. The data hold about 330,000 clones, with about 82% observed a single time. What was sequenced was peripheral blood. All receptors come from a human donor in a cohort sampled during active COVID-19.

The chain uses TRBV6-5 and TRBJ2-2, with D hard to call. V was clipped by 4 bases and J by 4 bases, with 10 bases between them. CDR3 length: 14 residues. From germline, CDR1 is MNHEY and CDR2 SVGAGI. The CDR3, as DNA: TGTGCCAGCAGTTCAAACAGAGCCACCGGGGAGCTGTTTTTT. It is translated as CASSSNRATGELFF.

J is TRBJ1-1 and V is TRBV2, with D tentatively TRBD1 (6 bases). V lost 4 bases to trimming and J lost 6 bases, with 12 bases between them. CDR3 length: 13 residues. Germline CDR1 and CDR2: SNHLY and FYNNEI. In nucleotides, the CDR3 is TGTGCCAGCAGTGGTCTACAGGGCTCTGAAGCTTTCTTT. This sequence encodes CASSGLQGSEAFF.

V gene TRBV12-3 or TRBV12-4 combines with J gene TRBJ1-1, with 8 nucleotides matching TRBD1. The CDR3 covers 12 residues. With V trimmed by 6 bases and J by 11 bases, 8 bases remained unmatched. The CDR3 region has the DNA TGTGCCAGCAGGCTGACAGGGGTTGGGGCTTTCTTT. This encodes CASRLTGVGAFF.

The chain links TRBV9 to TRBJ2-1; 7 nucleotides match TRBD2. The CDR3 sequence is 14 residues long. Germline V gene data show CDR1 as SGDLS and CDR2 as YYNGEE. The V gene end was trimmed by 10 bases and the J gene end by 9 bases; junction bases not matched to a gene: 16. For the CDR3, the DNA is TGTGCCTCCAACCCGACTAGCTATCGCGGTGAGCAGTTCTTC. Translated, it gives CASNPTSYRGEQFF.